This T cell receptor beta chain was identified during a study of T cell responses to AZD1222 COVID-19 vaccine. Overall study context: Second doses that came at about 4 or about 12 weeks were put together. Whole-study findings and limits: Clonal diversity may have been underestimated, and the donors were mostly white British, with more females than males.

Remarks on this clone: Its specificity is not known.

Profiled with immunoSEQ multiplex PCR; TCRdb holds only in-frame clones, not every one. This sample has approximately 70,000 clones, with just over 85% found just once. V was cut by 0 bases and J by 1 base, with 10 bases left in between. CDR1 and CDR2 from the germline V gene are LNHDA and SQIVND (reference sequence). The CDR3 runs 16 residues. The source was peripheral blood, collected on day 0 of AZD1222 vaccination. V gene TRBV19 combines with J gene TRBJ2-1; D call uncertain. This sequence originates from an adult in good health. As DNA, the CDR3 is TGTGCCAGTAGTATAGATAATAGCCGTTCCTACAATGAGCAGTTCTTC. It specifies CASSIDNSRSYNEQFF.